The 31 T cell receptor beta chains below all came from one sample that was sequenced in a study of T cells in Graves' hyperthyroidism and ophthalmopathy. Amplified regions were TCR beta CDR3 sequences from RNA transcripts. HTBI primers were employed in a first-round RT-PCR of the TCR CDR3. One entry per CDR3 protein results from TCRdb running MiXCR on the multiplex PCR reads. The sample comprises around 200,000 distinct CDR3 sequences, around 15% of which are singletons, and 25% to 30% rests with the top ten. The sequenced material came from blood. The receptors stem from a woman in her forties or fifties with Graves' hyperthyroidism.

This clonotype has ten or more counts. V and J are TRBV2 and TRBJ2-2; maybe TRBD2 (5 bases). The CDR3 is made up of 14 amino acids. V shed 8 bases and J shed 5 bases, with 15 bases lying between them. The germline gives CDR1 SNHLY, CDR2 FYNNEI. The CDR3: CASGKGAVTGELFF. The CDR3 region has the DNA TGTGCCAGCGGAAAGGGAGCTGTTACCGGGGAGCTGTTTTTT.

This clonotype was recorded many times. V usage is TRBV6-2 or TRBV6-3 and J usage is TRBJ2-7, with no clear D. The CDR3 contains 12 residues. The ends were cut back, 5 bases at V and 6 bases at J, with 11 bases in the middle. The germline CDR1 and CDR2 sequences are MNHEY and SVGEGT. The CDR3 coding sequence is TGTGCCAGCAGTGAAATGGGTGGCGAGCAGTACTTC. Translating gives CASSEMGGEQYF.

The V call is TRBV28, the J call TRBJ2-2; tentatively, D is TRBD1 (6 bases). CDR3 length: 13 amino acids. In germline, CDR1 is MDHEN, CDR2 SYDVKM. CDR3 sequence: CACWGQNTGELFF. The CDR3 region has the DNA TGTGCTTGTTGGGGACAAAACACCGGGGAGCTGTTTTTT. Full variable domain (missing parts from reference TRBV28 and TRBJ2-2): DVKVTQSSRYLVKRTGEKVFLECVQDMDHENMFWYRQDPGLGLRLIYFSYDVKMKEKGDIPEGYSVSREKKERFSLILESASTNQTSMYLCACWGQNTGELFFGEGSRLTVL.

This chain joins TRBV7-9 and TRBJ2-3; 11 bases are shared with TRBD2. J lost 2 bases, V lost 5 bases, and 9 bases had no gene match. CDR1 is SEHNR, CDR2 FQNEAQ, per germline (reference sequence). The CDR3 spans 17 residues. The CDR3 region is CASSPPGLAAPTDTQYF. The CDR3, as DNA: TGTGCCAGCAGCCCCCCGGGACTAGCGGCTCCCACAGATACGCAGTATTTT.

The genes are TRBV5-1 and TRBJ1-2; 10 nucleotides match TRBD1. Unmatched junction bases numbered 7, after V lost 2 bases and J lost 6 bases. The CDR3 extends over 15 amino acids. CDR1 SGHRS and CDR2 YFSETQ come from the germline V gene. This chain's CDR3 is CASSFITGQGNGYTF. Written as DNA, the CDR3 is TGCGCCAGCAGCTTTATTACGGGACAGGGGAATGGCTACACCTTC. Using reference TRBV5-1 and TRBJ1-2 for the parts outside the CDR3, the full variable domain is KAGVTQTPRYLIKTRGQQVTLSCSPISGHRSVSWYQQTPGQGLQFLFEYFSETQRNKGNFPGRFSGRQFSNSRSEMNVSTLELGDSALYLCASSFITGQGNGYTFGSGTRLTVV.

The chain joins TRBV5-1 to TRBJ2-2; D unresolved. From germline, CDR1 is SGHRS and CDR2 YFSETQ. CDR3 size: 15 residues. Between the trimmed V and J ends, which lost 1 base and 5 bases, there was a span of 12 bases. The CDR3 is CASSLSGVRTGELFF. CDR3 DNA sequence: TGCGCCAGCAGCTTGTCCGGAGTGAGGACCGGGGAGCTGTTTTTT.

The sample holds many counts of this clonotype. This sequence joins TRBV20-1 and TRBJ1-2, with 7 nucleotides matching TRBD1. CDR3 length: 16 residues. V was clipped by 0 bases and J by 4 bases; unmatched bases: 11. Per germline, CDR1 DFQATT and CDR2 SNEGSKA (reference sequence). CDR3 DNA: TGCAGTGCTAGAGAGTCGGGCAGGGGGGTCGGCTATGGCTACACCTTC. It yields the protein CSARESGRGVGYGYTF.

In this sample, this clonotype turned up many times. The J gene is TRBJ1-2, the V gene TRBV5-4, with 9 positions matching TRBD1. This CDR3 comprises 17 residues. The junction had 14 bases not matched to a gene; V was cut back by 0 bases and J by 8 bases. Per the germline V gene, CDR1 is SGHNT and CDR2 is YYREEE (reference sequence). As DNA, the CDR3 is TGTGCCAGCAGCTTGGGGGGATTACAGGGGGCGGCTAGCGGCTACACCTTC. Translated: CASSLGGLQGAASGYTF.

This clonotype was found many times. The chain is built from TRBV5-1 and TRBJ1-2, with D possibly TRBD1 on 6 matching bases. V gave up 0 bases and J gave up 3 bases, with 18 bases separating them. The V gene's germline CDR1 is SGHRS and CDR2 YFSETQ. The CDR3 loop spans 17 amino acids. The CDR3 loop is CASSLARGFSGDYGYTF. The CDR3, as DNA: TGCGCCAGCAGCTTGGCCCGAGGGTTTTCAGGGGACTATGGCTACACCTTC.

This clonotype was seen repeatedly, ten times or more. The genes are TRBV7-9 and TRBJ2-7; the match to TRBD2 covers 7 bases. The germline V gene has CDR1 SEHNR and CDR2 FQNEAQ (reference sequence). The CDR3 is made up of 16 amino acids. The trim removed 1 base at V and 3 bases at J, leaving 9 bases unmatched. CDR3 DNA sequence: TGTGCCAGCAGCTTAGTTGGGTCTAGCGGCGACTACGAGCAGTACTTC. It yields the protein CASSLVGSSGDYEQYF.

The chain employs TRBV28 and TRBJ1-5, with 7 bases aligning to TRBD1. J was trimmed by 7 bases and V by 10 bases; bases with no gene match: 13. Germline V lookup: CDR1 MDHEN, CDR2 SYDVKM. The CDR3 is 14 residues long. The CDR3 DNA sequence: TGTGCCACCCTCGACAGGGTAGGGGACCAGCCCCAGCATTTT. It translates to CATLDRVGDQPQHF.

This chain joins TRBV20-1 and TRBJ2-1, with TRBD2 matching 15 bases. V trimming: 5 bases; J trimming: 9 bases; junction bases outside the gene matches: 8. Germline CDR1 is DFQATT and CDR2 is SNEGSKA (reference sequence). The CDR3 consists of 15 residues. CDR3 region: CSADPGTSGRSEQFF. The CDR3 DNA reads TGCAGTGCTGACCCTGGGACTAGCGGGAGGAGTGAGCAGTTCTTC.

In its sample, this clonotype was seen many times. The CDR3 bases are TGTGCCAGTAGTATCCACCTAGCGGGGGCAGGGGATACGCAGTATTTT. Amino acid sequence: CASSIHLAGAGDTQYF. J is TRBJ2-3 and V is TRBV19, with 10 bases matching TRBD2. This CDR3 contains 16 residues. Germline CDR1 and CDR2: LNHDA and SQIVND (reference sequence). V dropped 3 bases and J dropped 6; count of bases not matched to a gene: 9.

This clonotype appeared many times. The chain recombines TRBV27 with TRBJ1-1, with D perhaps TRBD1 (6 bases). The germline V and J ends were trimmed by 6 bases and 0 bases, with 14 bases remaining between them. CDR3 length: 15 amino acids. Germline loops: CDR1 MNHEY, CDR2 SMNVEV (reference sequence). The DNA for the CDR3 is TGTGCCAGCAGCCCCCGGGGGGCCATGAACACTGAAGCTTTCTTT. Translating gives CASSPRGAMNTEAFF.

This clonotype was seen ten or more times. The chain links TRBV19 to TRBJ1-1; possibly TRBD1 for D (6 bases). CDR3 length equals 16 residues. V lost 5 bases to trimming and J lost 0 bases, with 16 bases between them. Germline V gives CDR1 LNHDA, CDR2 SQIVND (reference sequence). CDR3 in DNA: TGTGCCAGTAGTGCGAATTGGGGACAATTGAACACTGAAGCTTTCTTT. This gives the protein CASSANWGQLNTEAFF.

V usage is TRBV7-6 and J usage is TRBJ2-7, with a tentative D call TRBD1 (6 bases). The CDR3 loop spans 15 amino acids. V gave up 1 base and J gave up 0 bases, with 10 bases separating them. CDR1 SGHVS and CDR2 FNYEAQ come from the germline V gene. The CDR3 is CASSLGEDSSYEQYF. As DNA, the CDR3 is TGTGCCAGCAGCTTAGGAGAGGACAGCTCCTACGAGCAGTACTTC.

This clonotype appeared many times. The chain recombines TRBV5-4 with TRBJ1-4, with D perhaps matching TRBD1 (5 bases). Trimming cost V 3 bases and J 8 bases, with 20 bases left between them. The CDR3 length is 16 residues. Germline V lookup: CDR1 SGHNT, CDR2 YYREEE (reference sequence). Here the CDR3 reads CASSSPDSQNGEKLFF. The CDR3 nucleotides read TGTGCCAGCAGCTCTCCCGACAGTCAAAACGGGGAAAAACTGTTTTTT. Full variable domain (remainder filled in from reference TRBV5-4 and TRBJ1-4): ETGVTQSPTHLIKTRGQQVTLRCSSQSGHNTVSWYQQALGQGPQFIFQYYREEENGRGNFPPRFSGLQFPNYSSELNVNALELDDSALYLCASSSPDSQNGEKLFFGSGTQLSVL.

This clonotype has a count of ten or more. The chain recombines TRBV20-1 with TRBJ1-2, with 7 bases aligning to TRBD1. The CDR3 has 16 residues. V shed 0 bases and J 4 bases; nucleotides not matched to a gene: 11. Per the germline V gene, CDR1 is DFQATT and CDR2 is SNEGSKA (reference sequence). This chain's CDR3 is CSAREGQAKQSYGYTF. The CDR3 nucleotides read TGCAGTGCTAGAGAAGGACAGGCCAAACAATCCTATGGCTACACCTTC.

The V gene is TRBV6-1, the J gene TRBJ1-1, with D possibly TRBD1 on 6 matching bases. Germline loops: CDR1 MNHNS, CDR2 SASEGT. V was cut by 2 bases and J by 4 bases, with 11 bases left in between. CDR3 length: 14 residues. DNA of the CDR3: TGTGCCAGCAGTGAACCCCAGGGGTTCACTGAAGCTTTCTTT. This codes for CASSEPQGFTEAFF.

Many counts were recorded for this clonotype. The chain recombines TRBV3-1 with TRBJ1-1; D possibly corresponds to TRBD1 (5 bases). Trimming shortened V by 3 bases and J by 7 bases, and 9 bases separated the two germline ends. CDR3 length: 12 residues. Germline V gene lookup returns CDR1 LGHDT and CDR2 YNNKEL (reference sequence). DNA for the CDR3: TGTGCCAGCAGCCATCGGGGGAGTGAAGCTTTCTTT. This codes for CASSHRGSEAFF.

This clonotype has just a few counts. The CDR3 region is CASSLSTANSPLHF. In nucleotides, the CDR3 is TGTGCCAGCAGCTTATCGACAGCGAATTCACCCCTCCACTTT. The genes are TRBV7-2 and TRBJ1-6; perhaps TRBD1 as D (5 bases). The CDR3 has 14 residues. Trimming took 2 bases from V and 7 from J, leaving 9 bases between them. Germline V gene data show CDR1 as SGHTA and CDR2 as FQGNSA.

This clonotype appeared many times. The chain combines TRBV11-2 with TRBJ2-7; 8 bases map to TRBD1. Germline values: CDR1 SGHAT, CDR2 FQNNGV. V was clipped by 5 bases and J by 3 bases; unmatched bases: 6. CDR3 length: 14 residues. The CDR3 reads CASSTRQGYYEQYF. For the CDR3, the DNA is TGTGCCAGCAGCACCAGACAGGGGTACTACGAGCAGTACTTC. The whole variable domain, remainder taken from reference TRBV11-2 and TRBJ2-7, is EAGVAQSPRYKIIEKRQSVAFWCNPISGHATLYWYQQILGQGPKLLIQFQNNGVVDDSQLPKDRFSAERLKGVDSTLKIQPAKLEDSAVYLCASSTRQGYYEQYFGPGTRLTVT.

The sample holds many counts of this clonotype. The CDR3 DNA reads as TGTGCCAGCAGTTTAGGGATAGGGGGAACTGAAGCTTTCTTT. It yields the protein CASSLGIGGTEAFF. This rearrangement joins TRBV12-3 or TRBV12-4 to TRBJ1-1; D possibly corresponds to TRBD1 (6 bases). The CDR3 loop spans 14 amino acids. V was cut by 1 base and J by 5 bases, with 11 bases left in between.

This clonotype was found many times. J is TRBJ2-2 and V is TRBV6-1; D perhaps matches TRBD1 (6 bases). Trimming cost V 1 base and J 5 bases, with 11 bases left between them. Germline assignment: CDR1 MNHNS and CDR2 SASEGT. The CDR3 loop spans 15 amino acids. The CDR3 DNA follows: TGTGCCAGCAGTGAAGGGACAGTAAGGACCGGGGAGCTGTTTTTT. Amino acids: CASSEGTVRTGELFF.

On this clonotype itself: A single base separates this from a much larger clone, so it may be a read error. The chain joins TRBV11-2 to TRBJ2-1, with TRBD2 matching over 8 bases. Germline values: CDR1 SGHAT, CDR2 FQNNGV. The CDR3 is made up of 15 amino acids. The CDR3 loop is CTSSPRGVFYNEQFF. CDR3 in DNA: TGTACCAGCAGCCCGCGGGGGGTGTTTTACAATGAGCAGTTCTTC.

The rearrangement joins TRBV7-9 to TRBJ1-6; unclear D gene. Germline V gives CDR1 SEHNR, CDR2 FQNEAQ (reference sequence). Between the trimmed V and J ends, which lost 2 bases and 9 bases, there was a span of 17 bases. This CDR3 contains 16 residues. CDR3 sequence (DNA): TGTGCCAGCAGCTTACCTTCCGGAGAAATGGGTTCACCCCTCCACTTT. It codes for CASSLPSGEMGSPLHF.

This clonotype was picked up many times. The J gene is TRBJ1-2, the V gene TRBV12-3 or TRBV12-4, with 7 bases matching TRBD1. CDR3 length: 15 amino acids. V shed 5 bases and J 3 bases; nucleotides not matched to a gene: 9. As DNA, the CDR3 is TGTGCCAGCAGTGCTACAGGGGTTGCCTACTATGGCTACACCTTC. Translating it yields CASSATGVAYYGYTF.

This clonotype was picked up many times. The V gene is TRBV3-1, the J gene TRBJ1-6; 7 bases fit TRBD1. This CDR3 comprises 15 residues. Looked up from germline, CDR1 is LGHDT and CDR2 is YNNKEL (reference sequence). V lost 4 bases and J lost 4; bases outside the gene matches: 4. This CDR3 is CASSLRDSYNSPLHF. The DNA of the CDR3 is TGTGCCAGCAGCCTTCGGGACAGTTATAATTCACCCCTCCACTTT.

This sequence joins TRBV5-6 and TRBJ2-3; D remains ambiguous. V was pared by 2 bases and J by 4 bases, with 17 bases between. The CDR3 runs to 16 residues. The germline CDR1 and CDR2 sequences are SGHDT and YYEEEE. CDR3 nucleotide sequence: TGTGCCAGCAGCTTCACCCCTGGGTTACAGTCAGATACGCAGTATTTT. It is translated as CASSFTPGLQSDTQYF.

The sample holds many counts of this clonotype. V is TRBV12-3 or TRBV12-4 and J is TRBJ2-3; D perhaps matches TRBD2 (6 bases). V was clipped by 11 bases and J by 0 bases, with 18 bases between them. This CDR3 region has 15 residues. CDR3 region: CAQAFREHSTDTQYF. CDR3 DNA sequence: TGTGCCCAAGCCTTTCGGGAGCATAGCACAGATACGCAGTATTTT.

The rearrangement links TRBV6-5 to TRBJ2-7, with D tentatively TRBD1 (5 bases). The CDR3 sequence is 13 residues long. V gave up 0 bases and J gave up 3 bases, with 6 bases separating them. The germline gives CDR1 MNHEY, CDR2 SVGAGI. CDR3 in amino acids: CASSYSGHYEQYF. In DNA form, the CDR3 reads TGTGCCAGCAGTTACTCCGGACACTACGAGCAGTACTTC.